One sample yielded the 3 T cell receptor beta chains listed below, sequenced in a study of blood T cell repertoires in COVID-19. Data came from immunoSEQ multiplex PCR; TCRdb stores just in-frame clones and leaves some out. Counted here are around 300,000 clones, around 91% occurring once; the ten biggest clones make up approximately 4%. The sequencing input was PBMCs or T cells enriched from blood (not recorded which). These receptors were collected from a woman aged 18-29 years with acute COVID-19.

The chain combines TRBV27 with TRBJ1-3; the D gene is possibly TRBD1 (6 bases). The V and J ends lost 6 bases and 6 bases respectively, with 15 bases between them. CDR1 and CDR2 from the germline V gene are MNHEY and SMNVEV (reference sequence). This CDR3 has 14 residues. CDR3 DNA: TGTGCCAGCAGATCAACAGGGTCGGAAAACACCATATATTTT. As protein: CASRSTGSENTIYF.

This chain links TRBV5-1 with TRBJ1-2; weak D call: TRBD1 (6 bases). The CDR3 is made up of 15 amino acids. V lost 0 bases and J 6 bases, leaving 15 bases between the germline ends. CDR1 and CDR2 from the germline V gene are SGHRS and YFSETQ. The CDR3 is CASSLDPQGHNGYTF. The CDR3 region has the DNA TGCGCCAGCAGCTTGGATCCCCAGGGGCACAATGGCTACACCTTC.

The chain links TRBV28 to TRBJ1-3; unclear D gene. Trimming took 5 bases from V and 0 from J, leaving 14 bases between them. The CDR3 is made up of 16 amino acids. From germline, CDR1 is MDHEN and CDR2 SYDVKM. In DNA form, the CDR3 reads TGTGCCAGCAGTCCCACTGAGCGGTACTCTGGAAACACCATATATTTT. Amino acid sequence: CASSPTERYSGNTIYF.